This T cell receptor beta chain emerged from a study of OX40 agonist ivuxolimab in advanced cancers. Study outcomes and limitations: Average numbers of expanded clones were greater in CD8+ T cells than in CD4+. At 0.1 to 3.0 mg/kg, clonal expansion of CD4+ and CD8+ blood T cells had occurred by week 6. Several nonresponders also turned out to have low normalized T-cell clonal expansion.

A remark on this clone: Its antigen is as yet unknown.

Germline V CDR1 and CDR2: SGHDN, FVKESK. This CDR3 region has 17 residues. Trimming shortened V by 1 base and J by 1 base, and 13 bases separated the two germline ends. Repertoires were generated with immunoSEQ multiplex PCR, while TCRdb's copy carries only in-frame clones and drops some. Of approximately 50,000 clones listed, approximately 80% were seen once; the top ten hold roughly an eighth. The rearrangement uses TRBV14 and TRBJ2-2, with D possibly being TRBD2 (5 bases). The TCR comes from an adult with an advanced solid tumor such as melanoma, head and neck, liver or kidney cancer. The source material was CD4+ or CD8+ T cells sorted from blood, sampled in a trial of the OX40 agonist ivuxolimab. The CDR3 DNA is TGTGCCAGCAGCCAAGGACCGAGGGCTTTGAACACCGGGGAGCTGTTTTTT. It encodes CASSQGPRALNTGELFF. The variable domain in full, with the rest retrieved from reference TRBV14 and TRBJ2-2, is EAGVTQFPSHSVIEKGQTVTLRCDPISGHDNLYWYRRVMGKEIKFLLHFVKESKQDESGMPNNRFLAERTGGTYSTLKVQPAELEDSGVYFCASSQGPRALNTGELFFGEGSRLTVL.